A selection of T cell receptor beta chains follows, all from one sample in a study of PD-L1 blockade in urothelial cancer. Sequencing used immunoSEQ multiplex PCR; TCRdb keeps in-frame clones, though not all of them. Among tens of thousands of clones listed, approximately 90% were seen once. Sequences were derived from PBMCs, sampled around atezolizumab (anti-PD-L1) treatment. All receptors derive from a woman at least 80 years old with urothelial cancer. CDR3s include the opening cysteine and the closing phenylalanine or tryptophan. Fields, in order: CDR3 protein, V gene, J gene.

CAWSVSGGLEEQYF	TRBV30	TRBJ2-7
CASSPAGLDAKNIQYF	TRBV5-4	TRBJ2-4
CSVDGGRVGELFF	TRBV29-1	TRBJ2-2
CASSNTQGTSYNEQFF	TRBV28	TRBJ2-1
CASSTRRLARVNEQFF	TRBV9	TRBJ2-1
CASSSQPLGTGVEKLFF	TRBV27	TRBJ1-4
CASHTTGESSYEQYF	TRBV28	TRBJ2-7
CAISESRQGLANTQYF	TRBV10-3	TRBJ2-3
CATRTSGTDTQYF	TRBV10-2	TRBJ2-3
CASSERGKLFF	TRBV6-1	TRBJ1-4
CASSPLAGTRSAYGYTF	TRBV7-9	TRBJ1-2
CSVDGGQGDYEQYF	TRBV29-1	TRBJ2-7
CASCKGQNVKEQYF	TRBV28	TRBJ2-7
CASSQTGLPESYF	TRBV2	TRBJ2-7
CASSLFGTGRAFF	TRBV28	TRBJ1-1
CASSPPRGEQYF	TRBV18	TRBJ2-7
CASTEAGGPYYEQYF	TRBV2	TRBJ2-7
CASSSKTGSVETQYF	TRBV5-4	TRBJ2-5
CASSPKAENYGYTF	TRBV18	TRBJ1-2
CASSPGLVEGPQHF	TRBV28	TRBJ1-5
CASSLEARETQYF	TRBV11-2	TRBJ2-5
CAILKNTGELFF	TRBV10-3	TRBJ2-2
CAWGRTGAPDGYTF	TRBV30	TRBJ1-2
CASSHGRGLAGPGPYEQYF	TRBV14	TRBJ2-7
CASKIQGASTDTQYF	TRBV5-1	TRBJ2-3
CASSKGGADPYNEQFF	TRBV19	TRBJ2-1
CASSVGLGGGAYNEQFF	TRBV9	TRBJ2-1
CASSTGGPYEQYF	TRBV18	TRBJ2-7
CASSLGSTGREQYF	TRBV5-1	TRBJ2-7
CASSKGHGNTIYF	TRBV19	TRBJ1-3
CASSFGTQTNYGYTF	TRBV11-2	TRBJ1-2
CASSETRLDTQYF	TRBV6-4	TRBJ2-3
CASSLIPTGLQIGEQYF	TRBV5-1	TRBJ2-7
CASSLFLAGASDEQFF	TRBV11-2	TRBJ2-1
CASSTGGSYYNEQFF	TRBV18	TRBJ2-1
CASSATTTDTQYF	TRBV11-2	TRBJ2-3
CASSPEGGRHQPQHF	TRBV6-5	TRBJ1-5
CASISDSGRGGYTF	TRBV19	TRBJ1-2
CASSLATDYGYTF	TRBV5-5	TRBJ1-2
CASSYGLALITDTQYF	TRBV7-9	TRBJ2-3
CASSGPSTDTQYF	TRBV30	TRBJ2-3
CASSATGYTEAFF	TRBV18	TRBJ1-1
CASSAQGAGGINEQFF	TRBV6-1	TRBJ2-1
CASSLAGHPDEKLFF	TRBV5-6	TRBJ1-4
CASSWGEPNEKLFF	TRBV5-1	TRBJ1-4
CASSLVGGGAGTTDTQYF	TRBV28	TRBJ2-3
CASSLEVEGGTFF	TRBV11-2	TRBJ1-1
CASSTQTGGNTEAFF	TRBV7-9	TRBJ1-1
CASSSKDRGIQETQYF	TRBV6-6	TRBJ2-5
CAWNTGAETQYF	TRBV30	TRBJ2-5
CASSSYRDRTNTGELFF	TRBV7-2	TRBJ2-2
CASSRTSVQSSYNEQFF	TRBV4-2	TRBJ2-1
CASSLASPGPTYEQYF	TRBV7-8	TRBJ2-7
CASSLVPSGETQYF	TRBV11-2	TRBJ2-5